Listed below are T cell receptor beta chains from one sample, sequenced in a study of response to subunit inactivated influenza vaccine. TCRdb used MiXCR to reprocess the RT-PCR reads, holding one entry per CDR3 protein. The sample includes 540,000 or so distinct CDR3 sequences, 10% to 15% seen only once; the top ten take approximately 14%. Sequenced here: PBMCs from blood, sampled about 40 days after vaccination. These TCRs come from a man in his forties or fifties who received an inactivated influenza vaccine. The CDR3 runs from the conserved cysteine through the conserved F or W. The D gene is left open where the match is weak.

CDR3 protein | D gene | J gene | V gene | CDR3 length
CSARSLTGAVEAFF | . | TRBJ1-1 | TRBV20-1 | 14
CASSVEGLPYEQYF | . | TRBJ2-7 | TRBV9 | 14
CSARDPQDSNQPQHF | . | TRBJ1-5 | TRBV20-1 | 15
CASSLEGGNTEAFF | . | TRBJ1-1 | TRBV12-3/TRBV12-4 | 14
CASSPLAGGIYNEQFF | TRBD2 | TRBJ2-1 | TRBV7-2 | 16
CASSPWTGQVRYEQYF | TRBD1 | TRBJ2-7 | TRBV7-9 | 16
CASSPTANTEAFF | . | TRBJ1-1 | TRBV11-2 | 13
CASSPIFTGGISGNTIYF | TRBD1 | TRBJ1-3 | TRBV18 | 18
CSVRGAGADTQYF | . | TRBJ2-3 | TRBV29-1 | 13
CAICPGTGRNEQYF | TRBD1 | TRBJ2-7 | TRBV10-3 | 14
CASSSKAGGADTQYF | TRBD1 | TRBJ2-3 | TRBV7-9 | 15
CASSLSGSGYEQFF | TRBD2 | TRBJ2-1 | TRBV18 | 14
CSAASGPVIGNEQFF | TRBD2 | TRBJ2-1 | TRBV20-1 | 15
CAIRNNYEQYF | . | TRBJ2-7 | TRBV10-3 | 11
CASSQDSSPVEQFF | . | TRBJ2-1 | TRBV4-3 | 14
CSARDFGGRGYEQYF | . | TRBJ2-7 | TRBV20-1 | 15
CAWSIRLAGLYQETQYF | TRBD2 | TRBJ2-5 | TRBV30 | 17
CASNLRAVQETQYF | . | TRBJ2-5 | TRBV2 | 14
CASSSTIFQETQYF | . | TRBJ2-5 | TRBV5-1 | 14
CSARDWGSGQDPRKAPYEQYF | TRBD2 | TRBJ2-7 | TRBV20-1 | 21
CCARKIRGISTDTQYF | . | TRBJ2-3 | TRBV20-1 | 16
CASSHRQGSPEAFF | TRBD1 | TRBJ1-1 | TRBV4-3 | 14
CASANLAGLSYEQYF | TRBD2 | TRBJ2-7 | TRBV2 | 15
CASSFLFRGKDDPEQFF | . | TRBJ2-1 | TRBV12-3/TRBV12-4 | 17
CASSRRKGQGAGEQYF | TRBD1 | TRBJ2-7 | TRBV5-5 | 16
CASSVQDTQYF | . | TRBJ2-3 | TRBV6-2/TRBV6-3 | 11
CASSHSGMDYGYTF | . | TRBJ1-2 | TRBV6-5 | 14
CASSQATGSREQYF | . | TRBJ2-7 | TRBV4-2 | 14
CASSLAPGLNEKLFF | . | TRBJ1-4 | TRBV12-3/TRBV12-4 | 15
CASSSVPGGWNTEAFF | . | TRBJ1-1 | TRBV7-9 | 16
CASTQGRETQYF | . | TRBJ2-5 | TRBV6-2/TRBV6-3 | 12
CSAREGQGAIQETQYF | . | TRBJ2-5 | TRBV20-1 | 16
CASRTTGEGEQFF | TRBD1 | TRBJ2-1 | TRBV6-1 | 13
CASSPRGTLNVREQYF | . | TRBJ2-7 | TRBV18 | 16
CASSLSGGSNEKLFF | . | TRBJ1-4 | TRBV12-3/TRBV12-4 | 15
CSARALAGGTTDTQYF | TRBD2 | TRBJ2-3 | TRBV20-1 | 16
CSAGQGPGNTIYF | TRBD1 | TRBJ1-3 | TRBV29-1 | 13
CASSYSGWGGNTIYF | . | TRBJ1-3 | TRBV6-5 | 15
CASSEYPGARQETQYF | . | TRBJ2-5 | TRBV12-3/TRBV12-4 | 16
CASSLGNNQPQHF | . | TRBJ1-5 | TRBV12-3/TRBV12-4 | 13
CASTGGTARRGGYTF | TRBD1 | TRBJ1-2 | TRBV12-3/TRBV12-4 | 15
CSARDGPSGAYEQYF | TRBD2 | TRBJ2-7 | TRBV20-1 | 15
CAICLNRVWMSGANVLTF | . | TRBJ2-6 | TRBV12-3/TRBV12-4 | 18
CASSQAGGPYEQYF | . | TRBJ2-7 | TRBV4-3 | 14
CASSYLAGAGEETQYF | TRBD2 | TRBJ2-5 | TRBV5-1 | 16
CASSYLAEGNEQFF | . | TRBJ2-1 | TRBV5-5 | 14